The 6 T cell receptor beta chains below all came from one sample that was sequenced in a study of shared clonotypes between healthy human individuals. Here immunoSEQ multiplex PCR was the method, and the copy in TCRdb shows in-frame clones only, minus some. This table holds 980,000 or so clones, around 80% found once. Material for sequencing was memory CD4+ T cells sorted from blood. Subset here: CD45RA-negative fraction. The receptor set was obtained from a man aged 18 to 30 in good health.

This CDR3 is CASSHFGGTREETQYF. The CDR3 DNA reads TGTGCCAGCAGCCACTTCGGGGGGACCAGGGAAGAGACCCAGTACTTC. The V gene is TRBV7-8, the J gene TRBJ2-5; 7 bases are a match to TRBD2. The CDR3 totals 16 residues. The germline gives CDR1 SGHVS, CDR2 FQNEAQ. V lost 5 bases, J lost 3 bases, and 12 bases stayed unmatched.

The gene calls are TRBV7-9 and TRBJ1-2; D is perhaps TRBD1 (6 bases). The ends were cut back, 5 bases at V and 0 bases at J, with 19 bases in the middle. The CDR3 runs to 17 residues. Germline V gives CDR1 SEHNR, CDR2 FQNEAQ (reference sequence). CDR3 residues: CASSPRGRQSSNYGYTF. The CDR3 DNA follows: TGTGCCAGCAGCCCAAGGGGGAGACAATCTTCTAACTATGGCTACACCTTC.

The V and J genes are TRBV4-1 and TRBJ2-1; 9 bases fit TRBD2. With V trimmed by 4 bases and J by 5 bases, 3 bases remained unmatched. Germline values: CDR1 MGHRA, CDR2 YSYEKL. There are 14 residues in the CDR3. The CDR3 nucleotides are TGCGCCAGCAGCCTAGGACTAGCGAACAATGAGCAGTTCTTC. It codes for CASSLGLANNEQFF.

This clone was observed a handful of times. The rearrangement uses TRBV14 and TRBJ2-3, with a possible D match to TRBD1 (5 bases). Deletions cut 1 base from V and 4 bases from J, with 15 bases between. CDR1 and CDR2 from the germline V gene are SGHDN and FVKESK. The CDR3 sequence is 16 residues long. CDR3 DNA sequence: TGTGCCAGCAGCCAAGGGTCTGGCAGGGCTGCAGATACGCAGTATTTT. It encodes CASSQGSGRAADTQYF.

The genes are TRBV7-6 and TRBJ2-2; 9 bases line up with TRBD2. Germline V CDR1 and CDR2: SGHVS, FNYEAQ. The trim removed 5 bases at V and 2 bases at J, leaving 3 bases unmatched. The CDR3 contains 15 residues. The CDR3 DNA is TGTGCCAGCAGCCGTCTAGCGGGAAACACCGGGGAGCTGTTTTTT. Its protein product is CASSRLAGNTGELFF.

V and J are TRBV10-2 and TRBJ1-4, with D possibly being TRBD1 (5 bases). The V and J ends lost 6 bases and 6 bases respectively, with 17 bases between them. The CDR3 extends over 15 amino acids. The germline CDR1 and CDR2 sequences are WSHSY and SAAADI. CDR3 DNA: TGCGCCAGCAGCCAATCCGGGACGGTAGATGAAAAACTGTTTTTT. Amino acid sequence: CASSQSGTVDEKLFF.